The rows below give T cell receptor beta chains drawn from one sample of a study of neurological immune-mediated disorders. Via MiXCR, TCRdb re-called the 5' RACE reads, giving one row per CDR3 protein. The repertoire includes tens of thousands of distinct CDR3 sequences, under 4.5% of them detected once, and roughly 2.9% sits in the top ten. Sequencing used PBMCs. These TCRs come from a woman aged 45 to 65 with multiple sclerosis. Each CDR3 is given with its conserved first and last residue. The D gene is left open where the match is weak. Part of the rows lack a size; the others show once, few, many or a class for expanded clones.

j_gene: TRBJ1-2; v_gene: TRBV7-9; d_gene: -; abundance: many; CDR3aa: CASTLRTTGLHPSDYGYTF; CDR3nt: TGTGCCAGCACCCTAAGGACTACCGGGCTCCACCCTAGTGACTATGGCTACACCTTC
j_gene: TRBJ2-3; v_gene: TRBV12-3/TRBV12-4; d_gene: -; abundance: many; CDR3aa: CASSQVPDTQYF; CDR3nt: TGTGCCAGCAGCCAGGTTCCAGATACGCAGTATTTT
j_gene: TRBJ2-7; v_gene: TRBV5-1; d_gene: -; abundance: many; CDR3aa: CASRELAGEQYF; CDR3nt: TGCGCCAGCAGGGAGCTCGCGGGCGAGCAGTACTTC
j_gene: TRBJ1-2; v_gene: TRBV6-5; d_gene: TRBD1; abundance: -; CDR3aa: CASRITGGFGYTF; CDR3nt: TGTGCCAGCAGGATAACAGGGGGCTTTGGCTACACCTTC
j_gene: TRBJ2-1; v_gene: TRBV4-2; d_gene: TRBD2; abundance: many; CDR3aa: CASSQAGTSGYNEQFF; CDR3nt: TGTGCCAGCAGCCAAGCGGGGACTAGCGGGTACAATGAGCAGTTCTTC
j_gene: TRBJ1-5; v_gene: TRBV6-1; d_gene: TRBD1; abundance: -; CDR3aa: CASSDMGQGNQPQHF; CDR3nt: TGTGCCAGCAGTGATATGGGACAGGGGAATCAGCCCCAGCATTTT
j_gene: TRBJ1-1; v_gene: TRBV20-1; d_gene: TRBD1; abundance: many; CDR3aa: CSAIPIPGQGENTEAFF; CDR3nt: TGCAGTGCTATTCCCATCCCCGGGCAGGGGGAGAACACTGAAGCTTTCTTT
j_gene: TRBJ1-2; v_gene: TRBV20-1; d_gene: -; abundance: many; CDR3aa: CSARSAGGEGYTF; CDR3nt: TGCAGTGCTAGGTCCGCCGGGGGCGAGGGCTACACCTTC
j_gene: TRBJ2-1; v_gene: TRBV4-3; d_gene: -; abundance: many; CDR3aa: CASSHLDYPTTEQFF; CDR3nt: TGCGCCAGCAGCCACCTGGACTATCCCACAACTGAGCAGTTCTTC
j_gene: TRBJ2-1; v_gene: TRBV6-5; d_gene: -; abundance: many; CDR3aa: CASSYNLGYNEQFF; CDR3nt: TGTGCCAGCAGCTACAACCTGGGGTACAATGAGCAGTTCTTC
j_gene: TRBJ1-1; v_gene: TRBV10-3; d_gene: -; abundance: many; CDR3aa: CAITGGRDTEAFF; CDR3nt: TGTGCCATCACCGGGGGAAGGGACACTGAAGCTTTCTTT
j_gene: TRBJ2-7; v_gene: TRBV9; d_gene: -; abundance: many; CDR3aa: CASSETGGHLLYEQYF; CDR3nt: TGTGCCAGCAGCGAAACCGGGGGGCACCTCCTCTACGAGCAGTACTTC
j_gene: TRBJ2-5; v_gene: TRBV12-3/TRBV12-4; d_gene: -; abundance: many; CDR3aa: CASSFLRPRAQETQYF; CDR3nt: TGTGCCAGCAGTTTCTTGCGGCCGCGGGCCCAAGAGACCCAGTACTTC
j_gene: TRBJ2-7; v_gene: TRBV5-1; d_gene: -; abundance: many; CDR3aa: CASSLEPGSFYEQYF; CDR3nt: TGCGCCAGCAGCTTGGAACCGGGTTCCTTCTACGAGCAGTACTTC
j_gene: TRBJ2-6; v_gene: TRBV6-2/TRBV6-3; d_gene: -; abundance: many; CDR3aa: CASSYDVVDPKAVVNVLTF; CDR3nt: TGTGCCAGCAGTTACGACGTGGTAGACCCTAAGGCCGTCGTCAACGTCCTGACTTTC
j_gene: TRBJ2-7; v_gene: TRBV20-1; d_gene: TRBD1; abundance: many; CDR3aa: CSARAQGASEQYF; CDR3nt: TGCAGTGCTAGAGCGCAGGGGGCCAGCGAGCAGTACTTC
j_gene: TRBJ2-1; v_gene: TRBV5-1; d_gene: -; abundance: many; CDR3aa: CASSPLATNNEQFF; CDR3nt: TGCGCCAGCAGCCCCCTCGCCACAAACAATGAGCAGTTCTTC
j_gene: TRBJ2-7; v_gene: TRBV4-2; d_gene: TRBD2; abundance: many; CDR3aa: CASSRRGSSGGSVIDEQYF; CDR3nt: TGTGCCAGCAGCCGACGAGGTTCTAGCGGGGGGTCTGTAATCGACGAGCAGTACTTC
j_gene: TRBJ1-1; v_gene: TRBV7-9; d_gene: -; abundance: many; CDR3aa: CASSPPDRLNTEAFF; CDR3nt: TGTGCCAGCAGCCCCCCTGACAGATTGAACACTGAAGCTTTCTTT
j_gene: TRBJ1-2; v_gene: TRBV3-1; d_gene: -; abundance: many; CDR3aa: CASSQVGYGYTF; CDR3nt: TGTGCCAGCAGCCAAGTCGGGTATGGCTACACCTTC
j_gene: TRBJ2-1; v_gene: TRBV7-2; d_gene: -; abundance: many; CDR3aa: CASSTPTGYNEQFF; CDR3nt: TGTGCCAGCAGCACCCCGACAGGTTACAATGAGCAGTTCTTC
j_gene: TRBJ2-1; v_gene: TRBV20-1; d_gene: TRBD2; abundance: many; CDR3aa: CSASSGVLNEQFF; CDR3nt: TGCAGTGCTAGTAGCGGGGTCTTGAATGAGCAGTTCTTC
j_gene: TRBJ1-5; v_gene: TRBV5-5; d_gene: -; abundance: many; CDR3aa: CASSLLGGGYQPQHF; CDR3nt: TGTGCCAGCAGCTTGCTGGGGGGCGGTTATCAGCCCCAGCATTTT
j_gene: TRBJ2-3; v_gene: TRBV5-1; d_gene: TRBD2; abundance: many; CDR3aa: CASSSSGASTDTQYF; CDR3nt: TGCGCCAGCAGCTCGAGCGGGGCTAGCACAGATACGCAGTATTTT
j_gene: TRBJ2-3; v_gene: TRBV20-1; d_gene: TRBD1; abundance: -; CDR3aa: CSATGTGQPRQSTDTQYF; CDR3nt: TGCAGTGCTACCGGGACAGGGCAACCAAGACAGAGCACAGATACGCAGTATTTT
j_gene: TRBJ2-2; v_gene: TRBV5-1; d_gene: TRBD1; abundance: many; CDR3aa: CASSDRTGDTGELFF; CDR3nt: TGCGCCAGCAGCGATAGGACAGGAGACACCGGGGAGCTGTTTTTT
j_gene: TRBJ1-1; v_gene: TRBV4-2; d_gene: -; abundance: many; CDR3aa: CASSQTGRDTEAFF; CDR3nt: TGTGCCAGCAGCCAAACAGGGAGGGACACTGAAGCTTTCTTT
j_gene: TRBJ2-4; v_gene: TRBV4-1; d_gene: TRBD1; abundance: many; CDR3aa: CASSRPGQGAKNIQYF; CDR3nt: TGCGCCAGCAGCCGCCCGGGACAGGGAGCCAAAAACATTCAGTACTTC